Detailed here is one TCR beta chain. This specimen comes from a study of blood T cell repertoires in COVID-19. In terms of age and location, participants ranged from about 18 to 95 years and lived in around 22 US areas. Researchers sorted participants into cohorts using their self-reported clinical history. Original analysis: It was from reference gene primer amplification that nucleated cell counts were estimated. Repertoires were generated with immunoSEQ multiplex PCR, while TCRdb's copy carries only in-frame clones and drops some. V and J calls and clone size follow that table, whereas D and trimming were derived from the DNA. The data show more than 400,000 clones, about 92% seen once. This CDR3 is built from 14 residues. Germline CDR1 is SNHLY and CDR2 is FYNNEI. J gave up 6 bases and V 6 bases, and 5 bases lay outside the gene matches.

This clonotype was sampled from a man aged 18 to 30 who had recovered from COVID-19. The sample was PBMCs or T cells enriched from blood (not recorded which). The chain couples TRBV2 to TRBJ2-3, with 11 bases lining up with TRBD2. The CDR3 loop is CASRVSGRGDTQYF. CDR3 nucleotide sequence: TGTGCCAGCAGGGTTAGCGGGAGGGGCGATACGCAGTATTTT.